The sequence of this TCR beta chain was determined in a study of T cell responses to AZD1222 COVID-19 vaccine. Study-level results: The reported proportion of spike-specific TCRs targeting unmutated variant regions was nearly half.

CDR1 is MNHEY and CDR2 is SVGEGT in the germline V gene. This CDR3 has 17 amino acids. Trimming removed 6 bases from V and 7 bases from J; junction bases left unmatched: 13. About this clone: Its antigen is not identified.

Sequencing was performed with immunoSEQ multiplex PCR; in TCRdb, only in-frame clones are kept and a portion is missing. In the table there are fewer than 150,000 clones, 86% of which are singletons. The sample here was peripheral blood, taken 28 days after the second AZD1222 dose. The sequence derives from an adult who received the AZD1222 COVID-19 vaccine. This sequence joins TRBV6-2 or TRBV6-3 and TRBJ2-1; TRBD2 matches 12 bases. The CDR3 sequence is CASSRPWSSGRGNEQFF. DNA of the CDR3: TGTGCCAGCAGCCGACCCTGGTCTAGCGGGAGGGGGAATGAGCAGTTCTTC.